This record looks at one TCR beta chain sequence and its context. CDR3 length equals 15 residues. V dropped 5 bases and J dropped 1; count of bases not matched to a gene: 4. CDR1 SGHTA and CDR2 FQGTGA come from the germline V gene. This specimen comes from a study of blood T cell repertoires in COVID-19. Overall study context: Acute-phase and convalescent COVID-19 samples originated in the United States, Italy and Spain.

Original processing methods: Amplifying reference gene primers gave estimates of nucleated cell counts. The data were produced by immunoSEQ multiplex PCR, yet TCRdb's version contains in-frame clones alone and is incomplete. Clone size and V and J calls were adopted from that table, with D and trimming inferred from the DNA. The table records some 120,000 clones, around 88% of them present only once. Sequenced input: peripheral blood. The V and J genes are TRBV7-3 and TRBJ2-7, with TRBD2 matching over 11 bases. The clonotype comes from a man at least 80 years old with active or convalescent COVID-19. The CDR3 protein is CASSLTSGGSYEQYF. In DNA form, the CDR3 reads TGTGCCAGCAGCCTCACTAGCGGGGGATCCTACGAGCAGTACTTC.